The 32 T cell receptor beta chains listed next were all sequenced from one sample in a study of identical twins. TCRdb itself ran the 5' RACE reads through MiXCR, one entry per CDR3 protein. The table lists approximately 630,000 distinct CDR3 sequences, 7.1% of them singletons. This sample was also put to use in a study of yellow fever vaccine responses in identical twins.

The sample taken for sequencing was PBMCs. These receptor sequences come from a young woman in good health.

The CDR3 DNA reads TGTGCCAGCAGTCCAGGGATAAACAATGAGCAGTTCTTC. Protein product: CASSPGINNEQFF. The chain carries TRBV6-4 and TRBJ2-1; possibly TRBD1 for D (5 bases). V was trimmed by 5 bases and J by 5 bases, leaving 10 bases between them. Per germline, CDR1 MRHNA and CDR2 SNTAGT. CDR3 length equals 13 residues.

The rearrangement uses TRBV7-9 and TRBJ2-1, with 8 bases aligning to TRBD1. The CDR3 covers 15 residues. Trimming took 0 bases from V and 12 from J; bases not matched to a gene: 10. Germline values: CDR1 SEHNR, CDR2 FQNEAQ (reference sequence). Written as DNA, the CDR3 is TGTGCCAGCAGCTTAGCTGCGGGAACTACAGGGGGGCAGTTCTTC. Translating it yields CASSLAAGTTGGQFF.

The chain employs TRBV5-1 and TRBJ2-2; a possible D gene is TRBD2 (6 bases). V was pared by 0 bases and J by 6 bases, with 12 bases between. The germline V gene encodes CDR1 SGHRS and CDR2 YFSETQ. The CDR3 is made up of 15 amino acids. The chain's CDR3 is CASSLEGLDAGELFF. Written as DNA, the CDR3 is TGCGCCAGCAGCTTGGAGGGACTCGACGCCGGGGAGCTGTTTTTT.

This clonotype was counted ten times or more. The chain recombines TRBV4-1 with TRBJ2-4, with no clear D. Trimming took 4 bases from V and 3 from J, leaving 4 bases between them. CDR3 length: 12 residues. Germline CDR1 MGHRA, CDR2 YSYEKL. CDR3 loop: CASSLNKNIQYF. The CDR3 DNA is TGCGCCAGCAGCCTGAACAAAAACATTCAGTACTTC.

The table lists this clonotype with a few counts. This chain links TRBV5-5 with TRBJ2-3, with TRBD2 identical over 12 bases. V was clipped by 4 bases and J by 2 bases; unmatched bases: 2. Germline CDR1 is SGHKS and CDR2 is YYEKEE (reference sequence). The CDR3 covers 15 residues. CDR3 region: CASSGLAGTTDTQYF. The DNA for the CDR3 is TGTGCCAGCAGCGGACTAGCGGGGACCACAGATACGCAGTATTTT.

There are many counts of this clonotype. The chain is built from TRBV7-8 and TRBJ1-1, with D uncertain. Germline CDR1 reads SGHVS; CDR2 reads FQNEAQ. V dropped 1 base and J dropped 2 bases, with 5 bases sitting between them. The CDR3 contains 13 residues. CDR3 nucleotides: TGTGCCAGCAGCTTAGATGCAAACACTGAAGCTTTCTTT. Residues: CASSLDANTEAFF.

CDR3 DNA: TGTGCCAGCAGCTTGTGGGGGAGGGAGTACGAGCAGTACTTC. It specifies CASSLWGREYEQYF. The chain has TRBV5-6 and TRBJ2-7, with 7 bases fitting TRBD2. The CDR3 covers 14 residues. Looked up from germline, CDR1 is SGHDT and CDR2 is YYEEEE. Trimming at V came to 1 base and at J to 4 bases, leaving 5 bases not matched to a gene. Full variable domain (outside the CDR3, taken from reference TRBV5-6 and TRBJ2-7): DAGVTQSPTHLIKTRGQQVTLRCSPKSGHDTVSWYQQALGQGPQFIFQYYEEEERQRGNFPDRFSGHQFPNYSSELNVNALLLGDSALYLCASSLWGREYEQYFGPGTRLTVT.

This chain links TRBV7-2 with TRBJ2-1; D not resolved. The CDR3 has 18 residues. V was trimmed by 0 bases and J by 0 bases, leaving 15 bases between them. The V gene's germline CDR1 is SGHTA and CDR2 FQGNSA. The CDR3 reads CASSLALRLPLSYNEQFF. CDR3 bases: TGTGCCAGCAGCTTAGCCCTTCGCCTGCCCCTCTCCTACAATGAGCAGTTCTTC.

Many counts were recorded for this clonotype. The chain joins TRBV6-1 to TRBJ2-5; tentatively, D is TRBD1 or TRBD2 (5 bases each). This CDR3 comprises 14 residues. V was clipped by 6 bases and J by 5 bases, with 16 bases between them. Germline V gives CDR1 MNHNS, CDR2 SASEGT. This CDR3 is CASRLWGSGETQYF. DNA for the CDR3: TGTGCCAGCAGGCTCTGGGGGTCAGGGGAGACCCAGTACTTC.

V is TRBV5-1 and J is TRBJ2-1; TRBD2 agrees at 7 bases. CDR1 SGHRS and CDR2 YFSETQ come from the germline V gene. The CDR3 sequence is 16 residues long. The V segment lost 0 bases and the J segment 1 base; nucleotides outside the gene matches: 4. CDR3: CASSLEGGRSYNEQFF. In DNA, the CDR3 is TGCGCCAGCAGCTTGGAAGGCGGGAGATCCTACAATGAGCAGTTCTTC.

The rearrangement uses TRBV29-1 and TRBJ2-5, with TRBD2 matching over 8 bases. Trimming removed 3 bases from V and 1 base from J; junction bases left unmatched: 4. This CDR3 is 14 amino acids long. Germline V gene lookup returns CDR1 SQVTM and CDR2 ANQGSEA. In nucleotides, the CDR3 is TGCAGCGTTGACTGGCGGGAGGCCCAAGAGACCCAGTACTTC. Protein: CSVDWREAQETQYF.

The V gene is TRBV28, the J gene TRBJ2-1, with 11 nucleotides matching TRBD2. After removal of 6 bases from V and 7 bases from J, the junction contained 14 bases not matched to a gene. The CDR3 consists of 17 residues. CDR1 is MDHEN and CDR2 is SYDVKM in the germline V gene. Written as DNA, the CDR3 is TGTGCCAGCAGCAATATCCACACGGGACTAGCGGCGAATGAGCAGTTCTTC. As protein: CASSNIHTGLAANEQFF.

The chain is built from TRBV9 and TRBJ1-6, with D possibly matching TRBD1 (6 bases). Trimming shortened V by 4 bases and J by 7 bases, and 15 bases separated the two germline ends. This CDR3 has 15 residues. Germline CDR1 SGDLS, CDR2 YYNGEE. For the CDR3, the DNA is TGTGCCAGCAGCCTCGTGACAGGCTGGAATTCACCCCTCCACTTT. It is translated as CASSLVTGWNSPLHF.

The CDR3 nucleotides read TGTGCCAGCAGTCTACAGACTTACACAGAAAAACTGTTTTTT. Protein sequence: CASSLQTYTEKLFF. The chain combines TRBV12-3 or TRBV12-4 with TRBJ1-4; D not resolved. Trimming shortened V by 5 bases and J by 8 bases, and 15 bases separated the two germline ends. The CDR3 runs 14 residues.

A few counts support this clonotype. V gene TRBV18 combines with J gene TRBJ1-1; 8 bases match TRBD1. This CDR3 comprises 15 residues. In germline, CDR1 is KGHSH, CDR2 LQKENI. The trim removed 2 bases at V and 1 base at J, leaving 3 bases unmatched. CDR3 in DNA: TGTGCCAGCTCACCATCCGGGACAGGGAACACTGAAGCTTTCTTT. It yields the protein CASSPSGTGNTEAFF.

This clonotype was counted a few times. The V and J genes are TRBV7-9 and TRBJ2-1, with D possibly TRBD2 on 6 matching bases. Trimming stripped 5 bases from V and 1 base from J, with 15 bases between. The CDR3 is 16 amino acids. Germline CDR1 and CDR2: SEHNR and FQNEAQ (reference sequence). The CDR3 here is CASSPRGGGSYNEQFF. The CDR3 nucleotides are TGTGCCAGCAGCCCTAGGGGAGGAGGATCCTACAATGAGCAGTTCTTC.

This clonotype occurred a few times. The rearrangement uses TRBV5-1 and TRBJ2-5; 7 nucleotides align to TRBD1. V was clipped by 4 bases and J by 2 bases; unmatched bases: 8. This CDR3 has 15 residues. The V gene's germline CDR1 is SGHRS and CDR2 YFSETQ. The CDR3 protein is CASSQTRTGQETQYF. The CDR3 DNA reads TGCGCCAGCAGCCAAACGAGGACAGGACAAGAGACCCAGTACTTC.

This clonotype was counted at least ten times. Germline and junction disagree at one end, which may indicate a read error. This chain connects TRBV5-1 to TRBJ2-5; 7 positions agree with TRBD2. Germline CDR1 reads SGHRS; CDR2 reads YFSETQ. The CDR3 consists of 14 residues. The CDR3 bases are TGTGCCAGCAGCTTGGGAGGGGCCCAAGAGACCCAGTACTTC. Translating gives CASSLGGAQETQYF.

This clonotype has just a few counts. V and J are TRBV12-3 or TRBV12-4 and TRBJ1-1; TRBD1 agrees at 8 bases. The V gene end was trimmed by 4 bases and the J gene end by 0 bases; junction bases not matched to a gene: 4. This CDR3 has 15 amino acids. The CDR3 is CASSSGQVMNTEAFF. The CDR3 region has the DNA TGTGCCAGCAGTTCGGGACAGGTAATGAACACTGAAGCTTTCTTT.

The chain links TRBV7-6 to TRBJ2-5; the D gene is possibly TRBD1 (6 bases). Germline-derived CDR1 and CDR2 are SGHVS and FNYEAQ. The germline V and J ends were trimmed by 5 bases and 5 bases, with 18 bases remaining between them. The CDR3 sequence is 15 residues long. CDR3: CASSPGVGPGETQYF. The DNA for the CDR3 is TGTGCCAGCAGCCCAGGGGTGGGGCCGGGGGAGACCCAGTACTTC. Combining the CDR3 with reference TRBV7-6 and TRBJ2-5 gives the whole variable domain GAGVSQSPRYKVTKRGQDVALRCDPISGHVSLYWYRQALGQGPEFLTYFNYEAQQDKSGLPNDRFSAERPEGSISTLTIQRTEQRDSAMYRCASSPGVGPGETQYFGPGTRLLVL.

V is TRBV4-1 and J is TRBJ1-5; 12 bases are a match to TRBD1. The CDR3 extends over 17 amino acids. V gave up 4 bases and J gave up 7 bases; unmatched junction bases: 11. The germline CDR1 and CDR2 sequences are MGHRA and YSYEKL. CDR3 region: CASSPSPGQGAGQPQHF. For the CDR3, the DNA is TGCGCCAGCAGCCCCTCGCCGGGACAGGGGGCGGGACAGCCCCAGCATTTT.

This clonotype was picked up a small number of times. CDR3 sequence reads: CASRHRDRGGTEAFF. In DNA form, the CDR3 reads TGTGCCAGCAGACACCGGGACAGGGGTGGGACTGAAGCTTTCTTT. The chain has TRBV12-3 or TRBV12-4 and TRBJ1-1; 10 bases map to TRBD1. V shed 6 bases and J 5 bases; nucleotides not matched to a gene: 9. The CDR3 is 15 amino acids.

The chain is built from TRBV29-1 and TRBJ1-2, with D unresolved. The germline V gene encodes CDR1 SQVTM and CDR2 ANQGSEA. This CDR3 has 11 residues. Trimming pared 3 bases from V and 0 bases from J, leaving 2 bases between. DNA for the CDR3: TGCAGCGTTGAGTCTAACTATGGCTACACCTTC. It specifies CSVESNYGYTF.

CDR3 nucleotides: TGCAGTGCCACGGACAGGTTTGGCTACGAGCAGTACTTC. It encodes CSATDRFGYEQYF. The rearrangement links TRBV20-1 to TRBJ2-7; 7 positions match TRBD1. V lost 6 bases and J lost 3; bases outside the gene matches: 8. Germline V CDR1 and CDR2: DFQATT, SNEGSKA (reference sequence). The CDR3 extends over 13 amino acids.

This clonotype was counted many times. The chain joins TRBV29-1 to TRBJ2-1, with D tentatively TRBD1 (6 bases). CDR3 length: 11 amino acids. Trimming pared 7 bases from V and 6 bases from J, leaving 10 bases between. CDR1 and CDR2 (germline): SQVTM, ANQGSEA. This chain's CDR3 is CSGTGLNEQFF. DNA for the CDR3: TGCAGCGGAACAGGGCTCAATGAGCAGTTCTTC.

The chain recombines TRBV7-8 with TRBJ2-5; D tentatively reads TRBD1 or TRBD2 (5 bases each). The V end lost 3 bases, the J end lost 1 base, and 18 bases lay between the germline ends. Germline loops: CDR1 SGHVS, CDR2 FQNEAQ. This CDR3 contains 17 residues. The CDR3 DNA reads TGTGCCAGCAGCTTTAATGGGGTCGGGGCCATCCAAGAGACCCAGTACTTC. Its protein is CASSFNGVGAIQETQYF.

This clonotype turned up a few times. The V and J genes are TRBV5-1 and TRBJ1-1, with D unclear. The CDR3 totals 13 residues. V lost 7 bases and J lost 1, with 11 bases in between. Per the germline V gene, CDR1 is SGHRS and CDR2 is YFSETQ. The DNA of the CDR3 is TGCGCCAGCTCGGACGGACCGAACACTGAAGCTTTCTTT. Translated, it gives CASSDGPNTEAFF. The full variable domain, with the rest looked up from reference TRBV5-1 and TRBJ1-1, is KAGVTQTPRYLIKTRGQQVTLSCSPISGHRSVSWYQQTPGQGLQFLFEYFSETQRNKGNFPGRFSGRQFSNSRSEMNVSTLELGDSALYLCASSDGPNTEAFFGQGTRLTVV.

The V gene is TRBV5-6, the J gene TRBJ1-2, with D possibly matching TRBD1 (5 bases). Trimming took 2 bases from V and 8 from J, leaving 16 bases between them. Germline CDR1 reads SGHDT; CDR2 reads YYEEEE. CDR3 length: 14 amino acids. The CDR3 bases are TGTGCCAGCAGCTTCAGGGAACGTAGTGGCGGCTACACCTTC. It encodes CASSFRERSGGYTF.

The genes are TRBV10-3 and TRBJ1-6; TRBD1 aligns across 7 bases. Germline V gene sequence: CDR1 ENHRY, CDR2 SYGVKD. V shed 5 bases, J shed 10 bases, and the junction held 8 bases outside the gene matches. The CDR3 is 14 amino acids. The CDR3: CAISPEGAGSPLHF. The CDR3 DNA is TGTGCCATCAGTCCGGAGGGGGCAGGATCACCCCTCCACTTT.

A few counts support this clonotype. The V and J genes are TRBV7-3 and TRBJ2-5, with 10 nucleotides matching TRBD2. This CDR3 spans 16 amino acids. Germline trimming cut 2 bases from V and 3 bases from J; bases unmatched to any gene: 6. CDR1 and CDR2 from the germline V gene are SGHTA and FQGTGA. The CDR3: CASSLGLAVGEETQYF. The CDR3 DNA reads as TGTGCCAGCAGCTTAGGACTAGCGGTTGGAGAAGAGACCCAGTACTTC.

The table lists this clonotype with a few counts. This chain uses TRBV24-1 with TRBJ2-1; maybe TRBD2 (5 bases). Germline V gives CDR1 KGHDR, CDR2 SFDVKD. V was shortened by 4 bases and J by 0 bases, with 12 bases between the two germline ends. The CDR3 spans 16 residues. CDR3 nucleotides: TGTGCCACCAGTGACGATAGCGCGAGCTCCTACAATGAGCAGTTCTTC. This codes for CATSDDSASSYNEQFF.

At least ten counts were recorded for this clonotype. The rearrangement links TRBV25-1 to TRBJ2-3, with 10 bases lining up with TRBD1. CDR3 length equals 16 residues. The V gene end was trimmed by 2 bases and the J gene end by 2 bases; junction bases not matched to a gene: 4. CDR1 MGHDK and CDR2 SYGVNS come from the germline V gene. CDR3 nucleotide sequence: TGTGCCAGCAGTGAAGTAGGGACAGGGGACACAGATACGCAGTATTTT. Amino acids: CASSEVGTGDTDTQYF.